A selection of T cell receptor beta chains follows, all from one sample in a study of blood T cell repertoires in COVID-19. Some clones are missing from TCRdb's copy, which holds only in-frame ones; the method was immunoSEQ multiplex PCR. The top ten hold 15% to 20% of the sample, which has 150,000 to 200,000 clones, about 84% seen once. Sequencing was performed on peripheral blood. These receptors all come from a person aged 65-85 years with COVID-19, enrolled during active disease. CDR3s include the opening cysteine and the closing phenylalanine or tryptophan. The D gene is left open where the match is weak. Not every row has a clone size; where given, it reads once, few, many or a size class.

J gene: TRBJ2-5
D gene: TRBD1
clone size: once
V gene: TRBV7-9
CDR3 DNA: TGTGCCAGCAGCCATAGACAGGGGGGCACGGAGGAGACCCAGTACTTC
CDR3 protein: CASSHRQGGTEETQYF

J gene: TRBJ1-1
D gene: NA
clone size: NA
V gene: TRBV2
CDR3 DNA: TGTGCCAGCGGGGGCAACACTGAAGCTTTCTTT
CDR3 protein: CASGGNTEAFF

J gene: TRBJ1-1
D gene: NA
clone size: NA
V gene: TRBV7-8
CDR3 DNA: TGTGCCAGCAGCATCCGCGGAGGAACTGAAGCTTTCTTT
CDR3 protein: CASSIRGGTEAFF

J gene: TRBJ1-2
D gene: TRBD1
clone size: NA
V gene: TRBV19
CDR3 DNA: TGTGCCAGTAGTACCCGCTGGGAACAGGGGGCAGGCTATGGCTACACCTTC
CDR3 protein: CASSTRWEQGAGYGYTF

J gene: TRBJ1-5
D gene: TRBD1
clone size: NA
V gene: TRBV28
CDR3 DNA: TGTGCCAGCAGTATAGCAGCGGGACAGGGAAATCAGCCCCAGCATTTT
CDR3 protein: CASSIAAGQGNQPQHF

J gene: TRBJ1-1
D gene: NA
clone size: NA
V gene: TRBV18
CDR3 DNA: TGTGCCAGCTCACCCAAAAATTTAGACAGTTCTGGAGCTTTCTTT
CDR3 protein: CASSPKNLDSSGAFF

J gene: TRBJ1-5
D gene: NA
clone size: NA
V gene: TRBV30
CDR3 DNA: TGTGCCTGGAGTGGGAACCCAGGGTCCGCTCAGCCCCAGCATTTT
CDR3 protein: CAWSGNPGSAQPQHF

J gene: TRBJ2-5
D gene: TRBD1
clone size: NA
V gene: TRBV27
CDR3 DNA: TGTCCCGGGGTCAAACGGGACAGAAGCCAAGAGACCCAGTACTTC
CDR3 protein: CPGVKRDRSQETQYF

J gene: TRBJ2-2
D gene: TRBD2
clone size: NA
V gene: TRBV6-5
CDR3 DNA: TGTGCCAGCAGTTACTCTGAGGGACTACGCACCGGGGAGCTGTTTTTT
CDR3 protein: CASSYSEGLRTGELFF

J gene: TRBJ2-5
D gene: NA
clone size: NA
V gene: TRBV30
CDR3 DNA: TGTGCCTGGAGTGTCCTAGAAGAGACCCAGTACTTC
CDR3 protein: CAWSVLEETQYF

J gene: TRBJ2-1
D gene: TRBD2
clone size: NA
V gene: TRBV3-1/TRBV3-2
CDR3 DNA: TGTGCCAGCAGCCAGTGGTTGGCGGGAGGGTTGGCGCAGTTCTTC
CDR3 protein: CASSQWLAGGLAQFF

J gene: TRBJ2-7
D gene: TRBD1
clone size: NA
V gene: TRBV5-4
CDR3 DNA: TGTGCCAGCAGTCCGAGGACAGGGGGTTCCTACGAGCAGTACTTC
CDR3 protein: CASSPRTGGSYEQYF

J gene: TRBJ2-3
D gene: NA
clone size: NA
V gene: TRBV12-3/TRBV12-4
CDR3 DNA: TGTGCCAGCAGTGCGTTCACAGATACGCAGTATTTT
CDR3 protein: CASSAFTDTQYF

J gene: TRBJ2-3
D gene: NA
clone size: NA
V gene: TRBV5-1
CDR3 DNA: TGCGCCAGCAGCTGGGAGGAGGGAACCGCTATTCGATTAGATACGCAGTATTTT
CDR3 protein: CASSWEEGTAIRLDTQYF

J gene: TRBJ1-1
D gene: NA
clone size: NA
V gene: TRBV29-1
CDR3 DNA: TGCAGCGTGCGGGGGGCAGGCACTGAAGCTTTCTTT
CDR3 protein: CSVRGAGTEAFF

J gene: TRBJ1-2
D gene: NA
clone size: NA
V gene: TRBV5-1
CDR3 DNA: TGCGCCAGCAGCTGGGGTCAGGGATCGTATGGCTACACCTTC
CDR3 protein: CASSWGQGSYGYTF

J gene: TRBJ1-5
D gene: NA
clone size: NA
V gene: TRBV28
CDR3 DNA: TGTGCCAGCAGTTTAGTCGGGACTCGCCGACTAAATCAGCCCCAGCATTTT
CDR3 protein: CASSLVGTRRLNQPQHF

J gene: TRBJ1-2
D gene: TRBD1
clone size: few
V gene: TRBV7-9
CDR3 DNA: TGTGCCAGCAGCTTAGCGTCAGGGACAGGGGCAGGAGGCTACACCTTC
CDR3 protein: CASSLASGTGAGGYTF

J gene: TRBJ2-3
D gene: TRBD1
clone size: NA
V gene: TRBV11-3
CDR3 DNA: TGTGCCAGCAGCTTACGGCAGGGGGCAGATACGCAGTATTTT
CDR3 protein: CASSLRQGADTQYF

J gene: TRBJ2-3
D gene: NA
clone size: NA
V gene: TRBV2
CDR3 DNA: TGTGCCAGCAGTCTATTTCTAGGAGATACGCAGTATTTT
CDR3 protein: CASSLFLGDTQYF

J gene: TRBJ2-7
D gene: NA
clone size: NA
V gene: TRBV21-1
CDR3 DNA: TGTGCCAGCAGAGGACTAGCGGGTGTCTCCATACTCCACTACGAGCAGTACTTC
CDR3 protein: CASRGLAGVSILHYEQYF

J gene: TRBJ2-2
D gene: TRBD1
clone size: NA
V gene: TRBV4-3
CDR3 DNA: TGCGCCAGCAGCCAAGGACAGGGATTTTTAAACACCGGGGAGCTGTTTTTT
CDR3 protein: CASSQGQGFLNTGELFF

J gene: TRBJ1-1
D gene: NA
clone size: once
V gene: TRBV7-2
CDR3 DNA: TGTGCCAGCAGCTTAAGCCAGGCGAACACTGAAGCTTTCTTT
CDR3 protein: CASSLSQANTEAFF

J gene: TRBJ2-3
D gene: NA
clone size: NA
V gene: TRBV11-2
CDR3 DNA: TGTGCCAGCAGCTTAGATAGAACCTCAGATACGCAGTATTTT
CDR3 protein: CASSLDRTSDTQYF

J gene: TRBJ1-5
D gene: NA
clone size: NA
V gene: TRBV10-3
CDR3 DNA: TGTGCCATCAGTCCCGCCACGACTGGCAATCAGCCCCAGCATTTT
CDR3 protein: CAISPATTGNQPQHF

J gene: TRBJ1-3
D gene: TRBD1
clone size: few
V gene: TRBV5-5
CDR3 DNA: TGTGCCAGCAGCCCTAGACAGGGGGCTGGGGACACCATATATTTT
CDR3 protein: CASSPRQGAGDTIYF

J gene: TRBJ1-6
D gene: NA
clone size: NA
V gene: TRBV7-2
CDR3 DNA: TGTGCCAGCAGCCCTAGCTCGGGGGTGGTGAATTCACCCCTCCACTTT
CDR3 protein: CASSPSSGVVNSPLHF

J gene: TRBJ2-2
D gene: NA
clone size: NA
V gene: TRBV5-1
CDR3 DNA: TGCGCCAGCAGCCCGGACTGGGTGAACACCGGGGAGCTGTTTTTT
CDR3 protein: CASSPDWVNTGELFF

J gene: TRBJ2-7
D gene: NA
clone size: NA
V gene: TRBV5-5
CDR3 DNA: TGTGCCAGTATGACCCCCCAGGGGGAGGACGAGCAGTACTTC
CDR3 protein: CASMTPQGEDEQYF

J gene: TRBJ2-2
D gene: TRBD2
clone size: NA
V gene: TRBV5-1
CDR3 DNA: TGCGCCAGCAGCTTGGCCCCGGGAGGGCCGGCCGGGGAGCTGTTTTTT
CDR3 protein: CASSLAPGGPAGELFF

J gene: TRBJ2-5
D gene: TRBD1
clone size: NA
V gene: TRBV10-3
CDR3 DNA: TGTGCCATCAGTGGACAGGGAACTCAAGAGACCCAGTACTTC
CDR3 protein: CAISGQGTQETQYF

J gene: TRBJ1-2
D gene: TRBD1
clone size: few
V gene: TRBV19
CDR3 DNA: TGTGCCAGTAGTATGAGTAGGGACAGGGGGGACTATGGCTACACCTTC
CDR3 protein: CASSMSRDRGDYGYTF